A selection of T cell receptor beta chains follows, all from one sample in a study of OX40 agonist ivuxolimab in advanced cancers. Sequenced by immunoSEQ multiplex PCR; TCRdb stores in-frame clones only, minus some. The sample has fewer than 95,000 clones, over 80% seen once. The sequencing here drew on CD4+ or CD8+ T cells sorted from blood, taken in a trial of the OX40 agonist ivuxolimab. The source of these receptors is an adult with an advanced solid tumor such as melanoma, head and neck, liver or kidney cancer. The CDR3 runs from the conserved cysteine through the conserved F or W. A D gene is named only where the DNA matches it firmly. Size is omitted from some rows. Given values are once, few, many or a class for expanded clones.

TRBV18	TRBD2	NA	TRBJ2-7	TGTGCCAGCTCACCAGGGGGACTAGCGTACGAGCAGTACTTC	CASSPGGLAYEQYF
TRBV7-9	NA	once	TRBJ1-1	TGTGCCAGCAGCCCCCCAGCCCAAGCAGGGGCTAGTGGAGCTTTCTTT	CASSPPAQAGASGAFF
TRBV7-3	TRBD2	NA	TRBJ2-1	TGTGCCAGCAGCCAACGACTAGCGGGAACTGAGCAGTTCTTC	CASSQRLAGTEQFF
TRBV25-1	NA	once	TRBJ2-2	TGTGCCAGCAGTGAAGCTTCCGGGGAGCTGTTTTTT	CASSEASGELFF
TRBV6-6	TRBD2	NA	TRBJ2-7	TGTGCCAGCAGTTATCGACTAGCGGGAGTTTCCGAGCAGTACTTC	CASSYRLAGVSEQYF
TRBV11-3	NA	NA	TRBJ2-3	TGTGCCAGCAGCTTAGGTGGAGCGGGCACAGATACGCAGTATTTT	CASSLGGAGTDTQYF
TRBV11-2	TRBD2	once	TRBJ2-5	TGTGCCAGCAGCTTAGAGGGGCGGGGGCAAGAGACCCAGTACTTC	CASSLEGRGQETQYF
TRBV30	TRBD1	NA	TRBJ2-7	TGTGCCTGCTCACAGGGGAAGGTCTACGAGCAGTACTTC	CACSQGKVYEQYF
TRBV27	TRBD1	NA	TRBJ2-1	TGTGCCAGCACTCGGACAGGGGTGCGCTATAATGAGCAGTTCTTC	CASTRTGVRYNEQFF
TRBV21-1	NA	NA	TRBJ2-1	TGTGCCAGCAGCAGGACAGGGATGTACAATGAGCAGTTCTTC	CASSRTGMYNEQFF
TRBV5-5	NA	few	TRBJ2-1	TGTGCCAGCAGCTACAGTCCCAATGAGCAGTTCTTC	CASSYSPNEQFF
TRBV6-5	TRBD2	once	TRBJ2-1	TGTGCCAGCAGTTACGAGACTAGCGGGAGCGGAGAGCAGTTCTTC	CASSYETSGSGEQFF
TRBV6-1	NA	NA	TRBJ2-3	TGTGCCAGCAGCACGGCGTATGGGGAGGCAGATACGCAGTATTTT	CASSTAYGEADTQYF
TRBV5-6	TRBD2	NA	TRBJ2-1	TGTGCCAGCAGCTTCCGGCTAGCGGGAGTGGGGGATGAGCAGTTCTTC	CASSFRLAGVGDEQFF
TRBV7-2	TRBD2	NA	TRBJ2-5	TGTGCCAGCAGCCGGGGGGGGCAAGAGACCCAGTACTTC	CASSRGGQETQYF
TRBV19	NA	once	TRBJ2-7	TGTGCCAGTAGTATGGGGGCCTCCTACGAGCAGTACTTC	CASSMGASYEQYF
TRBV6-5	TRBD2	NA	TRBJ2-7	TGTGCCAGCAGTCAGACTAGCGGGGAGACCTACGAGCAGTACTTC	CASSQTSGETYEQYF
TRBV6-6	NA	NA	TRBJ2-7	TGTGCCAGCAGTTACGCCACCGAGCAGTACTTC	CASSYATEQYF
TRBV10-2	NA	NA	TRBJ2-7	TGCGCCAGCAGTGAGCGAGGCGGCCAGGACTACGAGCAGTACTTC	CASSERGGQDYEQYF
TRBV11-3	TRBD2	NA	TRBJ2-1	TGTGCCAGCAGCTTATACCCTAGCGGCCCATACTACAATGAGCAGTTCTTC	CASSLYPSGPYYNEQFF
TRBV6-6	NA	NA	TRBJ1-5	TGTGCCAGCAGTTACTCGTCAGGATATAGCAATCAGCCCCAGCATTTT	CASSYSSGYSNQPQHF
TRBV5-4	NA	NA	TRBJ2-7	TGTGCCAGCAGCCCCCGGGCTTCTTACGAGCAGTACTTC	CASSPRASYEQYF
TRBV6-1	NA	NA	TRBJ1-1	TGTGCCAGCAAGGACCGGGTGCCGAGCACTGAAGCTTTCTTT	CASKDRVPSTEAFF
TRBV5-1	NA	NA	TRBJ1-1	TGCGCCAGCAGCTTGGTTCTATCGAACACTGAAGCTTTCTTT	CASSLVLSNTEAFF
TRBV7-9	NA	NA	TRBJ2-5	TGTGCCAGCAGCACAAGTCAGAGAGAGACCCAGTACTTC	CASSTSQRETQYF
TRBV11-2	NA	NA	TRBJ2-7	TGTGCCAGCAGCATGGGACACAGCTCCTACGAGCAGTACTTC	CASSMGHSSYEQYF
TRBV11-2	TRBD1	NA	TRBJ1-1	TGTGCCAGCAGAGACAGGACAGGGAACACTGAAGCTTTCTTT	CASRDRTGNTEAFF
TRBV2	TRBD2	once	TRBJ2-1	TGTGCCAGCGGGGGGGTCGGGAACCTGCAGTTCTTC	CASGGVGNLQFF
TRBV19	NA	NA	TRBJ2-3	TGTGCCTCAGGGGGGGGAGGCACAGATACGCAGTATTTT	CASGGGGTDTQYF
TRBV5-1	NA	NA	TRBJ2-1	TGCGCCAGCAGCGCTCTAGCGAGGAGCTTTAATGAGCAGTTCTTC	CASSALARSFNEQFF
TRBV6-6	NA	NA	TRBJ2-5	TGTGCCAGCACTGGTTTCTTAGGAGAAGAGACCCAGTACTTC	CASTGFLGEETQYF
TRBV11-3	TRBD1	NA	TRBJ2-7	TGTGCCAGCAGCCCATCGGGACAGCTCCCTCGGCAGTACTTC	CASSPSGQLPRQYF
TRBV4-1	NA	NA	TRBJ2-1	TGCGCCAGCAGCCAAGAGGGGGGTCCCAATGAGCAGTTCTTC	CASSQEGGPNEQFF
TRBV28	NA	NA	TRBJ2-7	TGTGCCTCTGGTTCGGGAGTTGAAGAGCAGTACTTC	CASGSGVEEQYF
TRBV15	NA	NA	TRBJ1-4	TGTGCCACCAGCAGAGAGACAGACGCAACTAATGAAAAACTGTTTTTT	CATSRETDATNEKLFF
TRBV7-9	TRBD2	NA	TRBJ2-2	TGTGCCAGCAGCCAAACCAGCGGGACGGTCGGCGGGGAGCTGTTTTTT	CASSQTSGTVGGELFF
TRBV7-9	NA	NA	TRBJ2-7	TGTGCCAGCAGCTTAGTTGGCCTGGGACGAGAGCAGTACTTC	CASSLVGLGREQYF
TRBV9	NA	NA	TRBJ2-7	TGTGCCAGCAGCGTAGAAGGAGACGAGCAGTACTTC	CASSVEGDEQYF
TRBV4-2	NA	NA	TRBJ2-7	TGTGCCAGCAGCCAAGATAGGCCAGGGCCCTACGAGCAGTACTTC	CASSQDRPGPYEQYF
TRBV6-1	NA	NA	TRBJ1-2	TGTGCCAGCAGTGAAGCTTACACCGGCTATGGCTACACCTTC	CASSEAYTGYGYTF
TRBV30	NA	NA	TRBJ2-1	TGTGCCTGGGCCGGGACACATTACAATGAGCAGTTCTTC	CAWAGTHYNEQFF
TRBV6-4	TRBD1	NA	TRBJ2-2	TGTGCCGGCAGTGCACAGGGGGATGGGGGCACCGGGGAGCTGTTTTTT	CAGSAQGDGGTGELFF
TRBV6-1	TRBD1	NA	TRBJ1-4	TGTGCCAGCAGTGAAGCGTTGGGACAGGGAAACGAAAAACTGTTTTTT	CASSEALGQGNEKLFF
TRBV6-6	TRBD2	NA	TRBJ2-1	TGTGCCAGCAGTTACTTAGCGGGAGGAGGCTATGAGCAGTTCTTC	CASSYLAGGGYEQFF
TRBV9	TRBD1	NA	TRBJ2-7	TGTGCCAGCAGCGTCCGGGACAGGGGTAACTACGAGCAGTACTTC	CASSVRDRGNYEQYF
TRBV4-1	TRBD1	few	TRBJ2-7	TGCGCCAGCAGCCAAGCCTCGGGGACAGGGCTGAACGAGCAGTACTTC	CASSQASGTGLNEQYF
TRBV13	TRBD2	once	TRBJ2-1	TGTGCCAGCAGCTTCCCTAGCGGGGGGGTGAATGAGCAGTTCTTC	CASSFPSGGVNEQFF
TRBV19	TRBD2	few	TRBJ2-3	TGTGCCAGTAGTTCAGCGACTAGCGGGAGACAGTATTTT	CASSSATSGRQYF
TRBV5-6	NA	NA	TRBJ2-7	TGTGCCAGCAGCTTTGGTTTCTGGGCCGCCTACGAGCAGTACTTC	CASSFGFWAAYEQYF
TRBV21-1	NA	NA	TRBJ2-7	TGTGCCAGCAGCGAGGGGGTAGAGCAGTACTTC	CASSEGVEQYF
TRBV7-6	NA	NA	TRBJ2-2	TGTGCCAGCAGCTCATCGCGGACAGCTCCGAACACCGGGGAGCTGTTTTTT	CASSSSRTAPNTGELFF
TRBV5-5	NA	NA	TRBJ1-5	TGTGCCAGCAGCTTGCAGGGAGACAATCAGCCCCAGCATTTT	CASSLQGDNQPQHF
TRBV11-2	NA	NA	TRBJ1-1	TGTGCCAGCAGCTTAGGCGTCACTGAAGCTTTCTTT	CASSLGVTEAFF